Below, 20 T cell receptor beta chains from the same sample are listed, as sequenced in a study of cytomegalovirus exposure and HLA in healthy donors. 13 Jbeta primers and 60 Vbeta primers were used for the PCR. Assay: immunoSEQ multiplex PCR; the TCRdb copy retains only in-frame clones and omits some. The sample gives about 140,000 clones, roughly three quarters of which show up once; around 3.1% is in the top ten. The specimen sequenced was PBMCs. The receptor set was obtained from a man aged 40-50 years in good health and CMV-seronegative.

This chain joins TRBV7-3 and TRBJ2-1; 7 nucleotides align to TRBD2. Germline CDR1 is SGHTA and CDR2 is FQGTGA. V lost 1 base, J lost 8 bases, and 8 bases stayed unmatched. CDR3 length: 15 amino acids. The CDR3 region has the DNA TGTGCCAGCAGCTTAATGGCGGGAGTAACCGATGAGCAGTTCTTC. Protein: CASSLMAGVTDEQFF.

V gene TRBV30 combines with J gene TRBJ2-7, with 11 bases aligning to TRBD1. Germline lookup yields CDR1 GTSNPN and CDR2 SVGIG (reference sequence). V dropped 3 bases and J dropped 4; count of bases not matched to a gene: 5. The CDR3 spans 14 residues. This CDR3 is CAWRPRDRGYEQYF. CDR3 in DNA: TGTGCCTGGAGGCCGCGGGACAGGGGGTACGAGCAGTACTTC.

V usage is TRBV28 and J usage is TRBJ2-1, with 10 bases identical to TRBD1. From germline, CDR1 is MDHEN and CDR2 SYDVKM. J was trimmed by 4 bases and V by 2 bases; bases with no gene match: 5. The CDR3 has 16 amino acids. The CDR3 coding sequence is TGTGCCAGCAGTTTACCTCAGGGACAGGGGTACAATGAGCAGTTCTTC. It codes for CASSLPQGQGYNEQFF.

J is TRBJ2-2 and V is TRBV18, with 9 bases aligning to TRBD1. Germline CDR1 is KGHSH and CDR2 is LQKENI. The CDR3 spans 18 residues. With V trimmed by 6 bases and J by 2 bases, 13 bases remained unmatched. Written as DNA, the CDR3 is TGTGCCAGCTCTCTCGAACAGGGGGCCCTATATAACACCGGGGAGCTGTTTTTT. Its translation: CASSLEQGALYNTGELFF. Looking up the rest from reference TRBV18 and TRBJ2-2 gives the full variable domain: NAGVMQNPRHLVRRRGQEARLRCSPMKGHSHVYWYRQLPEEGLKFMVYLQKENIIDESGMPKERFSAEFPKEGPSILRIQQVVRGDSAAYFCASSLEQGALYNTGELFFGEGSRLTVL.

The chain is built from TRBV7-9 and TRBJ2-1, with TRBD2 identical over 8 bases. Trimming at V came to 3 bases and at J to 8 bases, leaving 6 bases not matched to a gene. The CDR3 is 14 residues long. Germline values: CDR1 SEHNR, CDR2 FQNEAQ (reference sequence). CDR3: CASSFSGGSDEQFF. CDR3 DNA sequence: TGTGCCAGCAGCTTTTCGGGAGGGAGCGATGAGCAGTTCTTC.

V is TRBV7-3 and J is TRBJ1-1; 9 nucleotides align to TRBD1. Per the germline V gene, CDR1 is SGHTA and CDR2 is FQGTGA. Trimming at V came to 4 bases and at J to 10 bases, leaving 7 bases not matched to a gene. The CDR3 runs 13 residues. CDR3 amino acids: CASSYLGTGSAFF. CDR3 in DNA: TGTGCCAGCAGCTATCTCGGGACAGGGTCAGCTTTCTTT.

J is TRBJ2-2 and V is TRBV25-1, with 8 bases matching TRBD1. V dropped 7 bases and J dropped 1; count of bases not matched to a gene: 2. The CDR3 is made up of 14 amino acids. The germline V gene has CDR1 MGHDK and CDR2 SYGVNS. CDR3 region: CASKTGVNTGELFF. The CDR3 DNA reads as TGTGCCAGCAAGACAGGGGTGAACACCGGGGAGCTGTTTTTT.

The chain is built from TRBV30 and TRBJ1-5; TRBD1 is a possible D gene (5 bases). CDR1 is GTSNPN and CDR2 is SVGIG in the germline V gene (reference sequence). The V end was cut by 2 bases, the J end by 2 bases, with 13 bases between. The CDR3 loop spans 15 amino acids. CDR3: CAWSIGAYGNQPQHF. CDR3 nucleotide sequence: TGTGCCTGGAGTATAGGGGCATACGGCAATCAGCCCCAGCATTTT. Full variable domain (rest looked up from reference TRBV30 and TRBJ1-5): SQTIHQWPATLVQPVGSPLSLECTVEGTSNPNLYWYRQAAGRGLQLLFYSVGIGQISSEVPQNLSASRPQDRQFILSSKKLLLSDSGFYLCAWSIGAYGNQPQHFGDGTRLSIL.

The chain employs TRBV30 and TRBJ1-1, with TRBD1 matching over 10 bases. The CDR3 contains 13 residues. Looked up from germline, CDR1 is GTSNPN and CDR2 is SVGIG (reference sequence). Trimming removed 3 bases from V and 5 bases from J; junction bases left unmatched: 3. CDR3 sequence reads: CAWSRTGGTEAFF. The DNA of the CDR3 is TGTGCCTGGAGCCGGACAGGGGGGACTGAAGCTTTCTTT.

This clone was counted only a few times. The chain couples TRBV7-6 to TRBJ2-1, with TRBD1 matching 8 bases. Trimming cost V 4 bases and J 0 bases; bases outside gene matches: 5. The CDR3 extends over 16 amino acids. Germline V gene data show CDR1 as SGHVS and CDR2 as FNYEAQ. CDR3 sequence reads: CASSYRTGLSYNEQFF. In nucleotides, the CDR3 is TGTGCCAGCAGCTATAGGACAGGGCTCTCCTACAATGAGCAGTTCTTC.

The chain combines TRBV28 with TRBJ2-7; TRBD2 aligns across 8 bases. CDR1 is MDHEN, CDR2 SYDVKM, per germline. The length of the CDR3 is 19 residues. The ends lost 2 bases at V and 3 bases at J; junction bases unmatched: 18. The CDR3 here is CASSLAAGAFLAGDYEQYF. The CDR3 nucleotides are TGTGCCAGCAGTTTAGCCGCAGGCGCCTTTCTAGCGGGTGACTACGAGCAGTACTTC.

The chain links TRBV7-9 to TRBJ2-7, with TRBD2 matching over 9 bases. The V gene end was trimmed by 5 bases and the J gene end by 6 bases; junction bases not matched to a gene: 14. This CDR3 comprises 16 residues. Per germline, CDR1 SEHNR and CDR2 FQNEAQ (reference sequence). The CDR3 DNA reads TGTGCCAGCAGCGAGCTTTGGGCTAGCGGGATGGGCGAGCAGTACTTC. Translating gives CASSELWASGMGEQYF.

The rearrangement joins TRBV6-1 to TRBJ1-3; TRBD1 matches at 8 bases. The CDR3 extends over 17 amino acids. The trim removed 4 bases at V and 1 base at J, leaving 9 bases unmatched. Germline V gives CDR1 MNHNS, CDR2 SASEGT. CDR3 sequence reads: CASSGRTGLLSGNTIYF. CDR3 DNA sequence: TGTGCCAGCAGTGGCCGGACAGGGCTCCTATCTGGAAACACCATATATTTT.

The chain uses TRBV5-1 and TRBJ2-1; 7 bases match TRBD1. This CDR3 has 15 amino acids. Germline CDR1 SGHRS, CDR2 YFSETQ. Trimming at V came to 7 bases and at J to 7 bases, leaving 14 bases not matched to a gene. For the CDR3, the DNA is TGCGCCAGCGGTCGACAGGGAATGTTGGAGAATGAGCAGTTCTTC. Protein: CASGRQGMLENEQFF.

The chain links TRBV28 to TRBJ1-2; D gene unclear. CDR3 length: 12 amino acids. V lost 6 bases and J 4 bases, leaving 9 bases between the germline ends. Germline V gives CDR1 MDHEN, CDR2 SYDVKM. This CDR3 reads CASSPRVYGYTF. CDR3 DNA: TGTGCCAGCAGCCCGAGAGTCTATGGCTACACCTTC.

The rearrangement joins TRBV9 to TRBJ2-5; 8 bases are a match to TRBD1. CDR1 is SGDLS, CDR2 YYNGEE, per germline. J gave up 2 bases and V 2 bases, and 5 bases lay outside the gene matches. The CDR3 runs 15 residues. The CDR3 bases are TGTGCCAGCAGCGTGGGGACAGGTAATCAAGAGACCCAGTACTTC. It is translated as CASSVGTGNQETQYF.

This chain connects TRBV5-8 to TRBJ1-4; the match to TRBD1 covers 10 bases. The ends lost 0 bases at V and 8 bases at J; junction bases unmatched: 4. Germline-derived CDR1 and CDR2 are SGHTS and YDEGEE. The CDR3 spans 15 residues. CDR3 loop: CASSLEGQGKEKLFF. The CDR3 region has the DNA TGTGCCAGCAGCTTGGAGGGACAGGGGAAGGAAAAACTGTTTTTT.

This chain joins TRBV9 and TRBJ2-7; possible D gene TRBD2, 6 bases. The CDR3 totals 15 residues. Germline V CDR1 and CDR2: SGDLS, YYNGEE. V lost 0 bases and J lost 6, with 16 bases in between. CDR3 loop: CASSVVGGGGSEQYF. CDR3 DNA: TGTGCCAGCAGCGTAGTAGGTGGCGGAGGGAGCGAGCAGTACTTC.

The rearrangement joins TRBV13 to TRBJ2-7, with D tentatively TRBD2 (6 bases). Germline V lookup: CDR1 PRHDT, CDR2 FYEKMQ (reference sequence). V lost 9 bases and J 0 bases, leaving 15 bases between the germline ends. The CDR3 length is 14 residues. CDR3 nucleotide sequence: TGTGCCAGTGCTTCGGGCGGGACCTCCTACGAGCAGTACTTC. It encodes CASASGGTSYEQYF. Full variable domain (missing parts from reference TRBV13 and TRBJ2-7): AAGVIQSPRHLIKEKRETATLKCYPIPRHDTVYWYQQGPGQDPQFLISFYEKMQSDKGSIPDRFSAQQFSDYHSELNMSSLELGDSALYFCASASGGTSYEQYFGPGTRLTVT.

The sample holds a few counts of this clone. Here the CDR3 reads CAISEAQGATNEKLFF. For the CDR3, the DNA is TGTGCCATCAGTGAGGCTCAGGGGGCGACTAATGAAAAACTGTTTTTT. The chain is built from TRBV10-3 and TRBJ1-4; 8 bases align to TRBD1. After removal of 2 bases from V and 2 bases from J, the junction contained 4 bases not matched to a gene. Germline V lookup: CDR1 ENHRY, CDR2 SYGVKD. The CDR3 loop spans 16 amino acids.